The rows below give T cell receptor beta chains drawn from one sample of a study of regulatory T cells in long-lasting Graves disease. MiXCR, applied by TCRdb to the multiplex PCR reads, yields one record per CDR3 protein. The table has around 360,000 distinct CDR3 sequences, under 20% seen once; the top ten hold 20%. The same data also went into a second study, on T cells in Graves' hyperthyroidism and ophthalmopathy.

Sequenced material: peripheral blood mononuclear cells (PBMCs), taken at new diagnosis, from a patient treated with antithyroid drugs. The receptors were sampled from a woman aged 18-35 years with Graves disease. The CDR3 runs from the conserved cysteine through the conserved F or W. A D gene is named only where the DNA matches it firmly. A clone size is listed for some rows: how often the clone was seen (once, few, many), or a class if it is expanded.

CSARARGAYNSPLHF,TGCAGTGCTAGGGCCCGGGGAGCCTATAATTCACCCCTCCACTTT,few,TRBV20-1,TRBJ1-6,-
CSARGRPSGQETQYF,TGCAGTGCTAGAGGAAGGCCTAGCGGCCAAGAGACCCAGTACTTC,many,TRBV20-1,TRBJ2-5,TRBD2
CASSSAGRPFYGYTF,TGTGCCAGCAGTTCGGCAGGCCGACCCTTTTATGGCTACACCTTC,many,TRBV28,TRBJ1-2,-
CASSFSAGGPNEQFF,TGTGCCAGCAGCTTCTCGGCGGGAGGGCCGAATGAGCAGTTCTTC,many,TRBV11-2,TRBJ2-1,TRBD2
CASSQDSFRGSERNYGYTF,TGTGCCAGCAGCCAAGACTCATTCCGCGGCTCGGAGAGGAACTATGGCTACACCTTC,many,TRBV3-1,TRBJ1-2,-
CSARRLAGAQETQYF,TGCAGTGCCCGGCGGCTAGCGGGGGCCCAAGAGACCCAGTACTTC,-,TRBV20-1,TRBJ2-5,TRBD2
CASSLSIASVYEQYF,TGTGCCAGCAGCTTGTCCATAGCGTCGGTCTACGAGCAGTACTTC,-,TRBV5-8,TRBJ2-7,-
CASSLGLGNERFF,TGTGCCAGCAGCCTAGGACTGGGCAATGAGCGGTTCTTC,-,TRBV7-3,TRBJ2-1,-
CASSRSGGGAYNEQFF,TGTGCCAGCAGTAGGTCCGGGGGGGGTGCCTACAATGAGCAGTTCTTC,-,TRBV2,TRBJ2-1,TRBD2
CASNPVAQGNEQFF,TGTGCCAGCAACCCTGTTGCGCAGGGCAATGAGCAGTTCTTC,many,TRBV11-2,TRBJ2-1,-
CASSAPEETGATYEQYF,TGTGCCAGCAGTGCGCCCGAGGAAACGGGAGCCACCTACGAGCAGTACTTC,-,TRBV6-1,TRBJ2-7,-
CASSYRNSNQPQHF,TGTGCCAGCAGTTACCGGAATAGCAATCAGCCCCAGCATTTT,many,TRBV6-5,TRBJ1-5,-
CSAGGSNEQFF,TGCAGTGCGGGGGGGAGCAATGAGCAGTTCTTC,-,TRBV20-1,TRBJ2-1,TRBD2
CASTEDPRHSYNEQFF,TGTGCCAGCACCGAAGACCCGAGACACTCCTACAATGAGCAGTTCTTC,many,TRBV5-1,TRBJ2-1,-
CSAELAVEQFF,TGCAGTGCCGAACTAGCGGTCGAGCAGTTCTTC,many,TRBV20-1,TRBJ2-1,TRBD2
CSAFQTRGPETQYF,TGCAGTGCTTTTCAGACGCGGGGGCCAGAGACCCAGTACTTC,few,TRBV20-1,TRBJ2-5,-
CASSESGTTDTQYF,TGTGCCAGCAGCGAAAGCGGGACGACAGATACGCAGTATTTT,few,TRBV5-5,TRBJ2-3,TRBD2
CASSLTLASDLQETQYF,TGTGCCAGCAGCTTGACCCTGGCCTCGGACCTCCAAGAGACCCAGTACTTC,many,TRBV11-2,TRBJ2-5,-
CSARQGHTEAFF,TGCAGTGCTCGACAGGGGCACACTGAAGCTTTCTTT,few,TRBV20-1,TRBJ1-1,TRBD1
CASRRPAPNTEAFF,TGTGCCAGCAGGAGGCCGGCGCCGAACACTGAAGCTTTCTTT,many,TRBV12-3/TRBV12-4,TRBJ1-1,-
CASSGKLAGGPETQYF,TGTGCCAGCAGCGGGAAACTAGCGGGGGGGCCGGAGACCCAGTACTTC,-,TRBV9,TRBJ2-5,TRBD2
CASSLVRDRGLETQYF,TGTGCCAGCAGTTTAGTCCGGGACAGGGGTTTAGAGACCCAGTACTTC,many,TRBV28,TRBJ2-5,TRBD1
CASSSGTADPENSPLHF,TGCGCCAGCAGCTCGGGGACTGCGGACCCAGAAAATTCACCCCTCCACTTT,-,TRBV5-1,TRBJ1-6,-
CASSLLAGGLSETQYF,TGTGCCAGCAGCTTACTAGCGGGGGGGCTATCAGAGACCCAGTACTTC,-,TRBV2,TRBJ2-5,TRBD2
CSAILRGGTDTQYF,TGCAGTGCTATCTTGCGGGGGGGCACAGATACGCAGTATTTT,many,TRBV20-1,TRBJ2-3,TRBD2
CSARDVEQYF,TGCAGTGCTAGAGACGTAGAGCAGTACTTC,few,TRBV20-1,TRBJ2-7,-
CAISESTGNTIYF,TGTGCCATCAGTGAGTCGACTGGAAACACCATATATTTT,-,TRBV10-3,TRBJ1-3,-
CASSWGDAYEQYF,TGTGCCAGCAGCTGGGGGGACGCCTACGAGCAGTACTTC,-,TRBV25-1,TRBJ2-7,-
CSVGLHTDTQYF,TGCAGTGTAGGATTACACACAGATACGCAGTATTTT,many,TRBV20-1,TRBJ2-3,-
CASSWDRGYSGNTIYF,TGCGCCAGCAGCTGGGACAGGGGGTATTCTGGAAACACCATATATTTT,-,TRBV5-1,TRBJ1-3,TRBD1
CASSDLTEKLFF,TGTGCCAGCAGCGACCTTACTGAAAAACTGTTTTTT,-,TRBV5-4,TRBJ1-4,-
CASSEESGRGNTIYF,TGTGCCAGCAGTGAAGAATCGGGGCGAGGAAACACCATATATTTT,few,TRBV2,TRBJ1-3,-
CASSFGFNEQFF,TGTGCCAGCAGCTTCGGGTTCAATGAGCAGTTCTTC,many,TRBV11-3,TRBJ2-1,-
CASSPGQGISNEQFF,TGTGCCAGCAGCCCCGGACAGGGGATTTCGAATGAGCAGTTCTTC,many,TRBV7-9,TRBJ2-1,TRBD1
CASSLLGSSGNTIYF,TGTGCCAGCAGCTTACTAGGGAGCTCTGGAAACACCATATATTTT,many,TRBV11-2,TRBJ1-3,-
CAWSFLGEGNQPQHF,TGTGCCTGGAGCTTCCTAGGGGAGGGCAATCAGCCCCAGCATTTT,-,TRBV30,TRBJ1-5,-
CASSFGSRGSTEAFF,TGTGCCAGCAGTTTTGGTTCGCGGGGCAGCACTGAAGCTTTCTTT,many,TRBV28,TRBJ1-1,-
CASSFTHGESCNQPQHF,TGTGCCAGCAGCTTCACTCACGGGGAGTCGTGCAATCAGCCCCAGCATTTT,few,TRBV11-3,TRBJ1-5,-
CASSQDLSRNEQFF,TGTGCCAGCAGCCAAGATCTTAGCCGGAATGAGCAGTTCTTC,many,TRBV3-1,TRBJ2-1,-
CASTLRGRNSPLHF,TGTGCCAGTACCCTACGGGGCCGAAATTCACCCCTCCACTTT,few,TRBV19,TRBJ1-6,-
CSVEKQGAIIYNEQFF,TGCAGCGTTGAAAAACAGGGGGCCATCATCTACAATGAGCAGTTCTTC,-,TRBV29-1,TRBJ2-1,TRBD1
CASSLAGGGADTQYF,TGTGCCAGCAGCTTAGCGGGAGGGGGGGCAGATACGCAGTATTTT,many,TRBV7-3,TRBJ2-3,TRBD2
CASSLQAIGTDTQYF,TGTGCCAGCAGCTTACAGGCTATCGGGACAGATACGCAGTATTTT,many,TRBV11-2,TRBJ2-3,-